This entry features one T cell receptor (beta chain) sequence. The CDR3 is 15 residues long. Trimming stripped 2 bases from V and 1 base from J, with 12 bases between. The V gene's germline CDR1 is SGDLS and CDR2 YYNGEE. Some clones are missing from TCRdb's copy, which holds only in-frame ones; the method was immunoSEQ multiplex PCR. The table shows 50,000 to 70,000 clones, with 70% to 90% occurring only once. This sample is part of a study of technical replicates of blood from a handful of donors. The origin of this receptor is a human donor in good health. Some clones in this sample may be carry-over from other donors' samples. The chain is built from TRBV9 and TRBJ1-1; D may be TRBD1 (5 bases). The sequenced sample was PBMCs. The CDR3 DNA reads TGTGCCAGCAGCGTCGAAGGGGTTGGGAACACTGAAGCTTTCTTT. Amino acid sequence: CASSVEGVGNTEAFF.